This T cell receptor beta chain was documented in a study of EBV T-cell therapy then PD-1 blockade in nasopharyngeal carcinoma (dated by TCRdb to the early 2020s). What the treatment or condition label conveys for this sample: AdE1-LMPpoly-expanded autologous EBV-specific T-cell therapy followed by anti-PD-1 nivolumab. About this clone: Which antigen it targets is not known. No base-level quality is on record; no much larger clone is a single base apart.

Genomic DNA was extracted from sorted cells using the Qiagen DNeasy Kit. Deep sequencing of the TCR beta chain was done on the immunoSEQ platform. In the source study's methods: The immunoSEQ Analyzer software was used to analyze the repertoire data. TCRdb obtained this table from immuneACCESS and retained in-frame rearrangements with V and J assigned. These tables miss some clones; where compared with another copy, unresolved V genes account for less than half of the shortfall, and the remainder is unexplained. The V and J calls and the clone size are those of that table, but D and trimming were determined from the DNA. The sample records about 14,000 clones, around 84% of which are singletons. The top ten constitute less than 35% of the sample. Including cysteine and phenylalanine, the CDR3 has 14 amino acids. The entry retains the CDR3 DNA only, 42 bases that are in frame from base 1. The germline V gene sets CDR1 to SNHLY and CDR2 to FYNNEI. V ends up 6 bases short and J 4 bases short, with an unmatched junction base count of 5.

The TCR sequence derives from a man aged 35 to 55 with nasopharyngeal carcinoma. This material consisted of CD8+ T cells from blood, taken around day 100 from a patient whose treatment included autologous EBV-specific T cells and nivolumab. In this chain, TRBV2 is recombined with TRBJ1-3; 8 bases in the middle match TRBD1. CDR3 reads: CASRAGGTGNTIYF. Read as DNA, the sequence is TGTGCCAGCAGAGCAGGGGGCACAGGAAACACCATATATTTT.